The 20 T cell receptor beta chains in this list originate from one sample, sequenced in a study of T-cell reconstitution after alpha-beta-depleted transplantation in children. Molecular barcoding with unique molecular identifiers was used for the TCRbeta library. Using its own MiXCR run on the PCR reads, TCRdb lists one record per CDR3 protein. The sample contains more than 200,000 distinct CDR3 sequences, approximately 9.7% of which appear only once. The sample in question was PBMCs from the stem cell graft donor, obtained from the stem cell graft. These receptors were collected from a human donor who donated a stem cell graft to a child with SCID.

The table lists this clonotype with many counts. The V call is TRBV5-1, the J call TRBJ2-1; TRBD2 matches 12 bases. The germline CDR1 and CDR2 sequences are SGHRS and YFSETQ. The junction had 7 bases not matched to a gene; V was cut back by 4 bases and J by 5 bases. This CDR3 contains 16 residues. The CDR3 here is CASSQTSGGRDNEQFF. Here the CDR3 DNA reads TGCGCCAGCAGCCAAACTAGCGGGGGGCGGGACAATGAGCAGTTCTTC.

Ten or more counts support this clonotype. The chain joins TRBV5-1 to TRBJ2-7, with TRBD1 identical over 9 bases. Trimming at V came to 6 bases and at J to 6 bases, leaving 13 bases not matched to a gene. This CDR3 has 15 residues. Per the germline V gene, CDR1 is SGHRS and CDR2 is YFSETQ. The CDR3 sequence: CASNVGGQGSREQYF. CDR3 in DNA: TGCGCCAGCAATGTTGGGGGACAGGGATCTCGCGAGCAGTACTTC.

This chain uses TRBV3-1 with TRBJ2-6; 9 nucleotides align to TRBD1. The germline gives CDR1 LGHDT, CDR2 YNNKEL (reference sequence). The CDR3 consists of 18 residues. V shed 8 bases and J 8 bases; nucleotides not matched to a gene: 19. The CDR3, as DNA: TGTGCCAGCTGCCCCGGGACAGGGTTCAATCTGGGGACCAACGTCCTGACTTTC. This codes for CASCPGTGFNLGTNVLTF.

This clonotype occurred many times. The chain combines TRBV6-6 with TRBJ1-3; a weak D match, TRBD1 (6 bases). Germline V gene sequence: CDR1 MNHNY, CDR2 SVGAGI (reference sequence). The CDR3 contains 13 residues. Trimming removed 7 bases at V and 8 bases at J, with 15 bases between. The CDR3 nucleotides are TGTGCCAGCACCAAGACAGGAGGTGACACCATATATTTT. Protein product: CASTKTGGDTIYF.

Remarks on this clonotype: This may be a read error: a much more frequent sequence differs by one nucleotide. Here the CDR3 reads CASSLAQGYGYPF. The CDR3 DNA is TGTGCCAGCAGCTTAGCCCAGGGATATGGCTACCCCTTC. This chain uses TRBV7-9 with TRBJ1-2; TRBD1 might be the D (5 bases). This CDR3 is built from 13 residues. The germline V gene encodes CDR1 SEHNR and CDR2 FQNEAQ (reference sequence).

Many counts were recorded for this clonotype. The chain employs TRBV12-3 or TRBV12-4 and TRBJ2-2; the D gene is possibly TRBD1 (5 bases). This CDR3 is built from 14 residues. Trimming removed 6 bases at V and 6 bases at J, with 14 bases between. CDR3 protein: CASSRDSNAGELFF. DNA of the CDR3: TGTGCCAGCAGCCGTGACAGTAACGCCGGGGAGCTGTTTTTT.

This clonotype has a count of ten or more. The chain is built from TRBV29-1 and TRBJ2-7; 12 nucleotides line up with TRBD2. This CDR3 comprises 14 residues. The germline V gene encodes CDR1 SQVTM and CDR2 ANQGSEA. With 5 bases clipped from V and 2 bases from J, the junction kept 4 bases outside the gene matches. CDR3 nucleotides: TGCAGCGTTTTAGGACTAGCGGGGACCTACGAGCAGTACTTC. Translating gives CSVLGLAGTYEQYF.

This clonotype was found a few times. The junction departs from germline at one end; a sequencing error may be responsible. The V call is TRBV7-8, the J call TRBJ2-5; TRBD1 might be the D (6 bases). CDR1 and CDR2 from the germline V gene are SGHVS and FQNEAQ. There are 14 residues in the CDR3. The CDR3 protein is CASSLEGVSVTLVF. The CDR3 DNA is TGTGCCAGCAGCTTAGAGGGGGTTAGCGTCACGCTAGTCTTC.

V gene TRBV4-2 combines with J gene TRBJ1-3, with 12 bases fitting TRBD1. V gave up 3 bases and J gave up 7 bases; unmatched junction bases: 4. This CDR3 is 15 amino acids long. The germline gives CDR1 LGHNA, CDR2 YNFKEQ. The CDR3 nucleotides are TGTGCCAGCAGCCAGCCGGGACAGGGGGCGAACACCATATATTTT. It is translated as CASSQPGQGANTIYF.

This clonotype was observed at least ten times. The chain links TRBV12-3 or TRBV12-4 to TRBJ2-7; tentatively, D is TRBD1 (7 bases). The CDR3 consists of 12 residues. The V end lost 4 bases, the J end lost 10 bases, and 14 bases lay between the germline ends. DNA for the CDR3: TGTGCCAGCAGTTCAACAGGGGAGGAACAGTACTTC. Amino acids: CASSSTGEEQYF.

This clonotype was seen at least ten times. The DNA for the CDR3 is TGCAGTGCTAGAGACCCAAGACAGGGGATTAGAACCGGGGAGCTGTTTTTT. Its translation: CSARDPRQGIRTGELFF. The V call is TRBV20-1, the J call TRBJ2-2, with 8 bases that match TRBD1. Germline V gene sequence: CDR1 DFQATT, CDR2 SNEGSKA (reference sequence). The ends lost 0 bases at V and 5 bases at J; junction bases unmatched: 11. The CDR3 is 17 residues long.

This clonotype has ten or more counts. V and J are TRBV7-2 and TRBJ1-4; possibly TRBD1 for D (5 bases). The V end was cut by 3 bases, the J end by 6 bases, with 11 bases between. The length of the CDR3 is 14 residues. CDR1 and CDR2 (germline): SGHTA, FQGNSA. The CDR3 reads CASSFQGGDEKLFF. CDR3 bases: TGTGCCAGCAGCTTCCAGGGTGGGGATGAAAAACTGTTTTTT.

This clonotype was seen ten or more times. The J gene is TRBJ2-2, the V gene TRBV6-2 or TRBV6-3; perhaps D is TRBD1 or TRBD2 (7 bases each). Per the germline V gene, CDR1 is MNHEY and CDR2 is SVGEGT. This CDR3 contains 16 residues. Trimming cost V 7 bases and J 4 bases, with 19 bases left between them. CDR3 sequence reads: CASIRGRGGRTGELFF. The CDR3 coding sequence is TGTGCCAGCATAAGGGGCAGGGGGGGCCGCACCGGGGAGCTGTTTTTT.

This clonotype was seen at least ten times. V usage is TRBV5-5 and J usage is TRBJ2-1, with TRBD2 matching 8 bases. Trimming at V came to 4 bases and at J to 7 bases, leaving 13 bases not matched to a gene. This CDR3 is built from 16 residues. The germline V gene encodes CDR1 SGHKS and CDR2 YYEKEE (reference sequence). CDR3 DNA sequence: TGTGCCAGCAGCAGGCTCCCGGGACTAGGTGGTAATGAGCAGTTCTTC. Translation gives CASSRLPGLGGNEQFF. The complete variable domain, with remaining parts taken from reference TRBV5-5 and TRBJ2-1, reads DAGVTQSPTHLIKTRGQQVTLRCSPISGHKSVSWYQQVLGQGPQFIFQYYEKEERGRGNFPDRFSARQFPNYSSELNVNALLLGDSALYLCASSRLPGLGGNEQFFGPGTRLTVL.

This clonotype showed up many times. The chain is built from TRBV5-1 and TRBJ2-1, with 13 positions matching TRBD2. Trimming cost V 0 bases and J 1 base; bases outside gene matches: 7. Germline V gives CDR1 SGHRS, CDR2 YFSETQ. This CDR3 has 19 amino acids. CDR3 nucleotide sequence: TGCGCCAGCAGCTTGGTGGGACTAGCGGGGTCAGGGTCCTACAATGAGCAGTTCTTC. Protein sequence: CASSLVGLAGSGSYNEQFF. Drawing the rest from reference TRBV5-1 and TRBJ2-1, the complete variable domain is KAGVTQTPRYLIKTRGQQVTLSCSPISGHRSVSWYQQTPGQGLQFLFEYFSETQRNKGNFPGRFSGRQFSNSRSEMNVSTLELGDSALYLCASSLVGLAGSGSYNEQFFGPGTRLTVL.

This clonotype came up many times. This chain joins TRBV20-1 and TRBJ1-2, with 8 positions matching TRBD1. This CDR3 is built from 14 residues. CDR1 and CDR2 from the germline V gene are DFQATT and SNEGSKA (reference sequence). J gave up 8 bases and V 0 bases, and 8 bases lay outside the gene matches. This chain's CDR3 is CSARDPRQGPGYTF. The CDR3 bases are TGCAGTGCTAGAGATCCTAGACAGGGGCCAGGCTACACCTTC.

This clonotype was seen repeatedly, ten times or more. The chain joins TRBV27 to TRBJ1-5; D is unclear. The CDR3 runs to 13 residues. V was trimmed by 5 bases and J by 6 bases, leaving 11 bases between them. Germline CDR1 and CDR2: MNHEY and SMNVEV (reference sequence). The CDR3 protein is CASSLRVGQPQHF. The CDR3 DNA reads TGTGCCAGCAGTCTTAGGGTAGGTCAGCCCCAGCATTTT.

A few counts support this clonotype. The J gene is TRBJ1-1, the V gene TRBV7-2; tentatively, D is TRBD1 (5 bases). CDR1 and CDR2 (germline): SGHTA, FQGNSA. Between the trimmed V and J ends, which lost 4 bases and 4 bases, there was a span of 10 bases. The CDR3 has 13 residues. The CDR3 DNA sequence: TGTGCCAGCAGCTCCAGACAGTCCACTGAAGCTTTCTTT. It translates to CASSSRQSTEAFF.

This rearrangement joins TRBV28 to TRBJ2-6; 7 nucleotides line up with TRBD1. This CDR3 is built from 16 residues. V lost 3 bases to trimming and J lost 6 bases; unmatched junction nucleotides: 8. Germline V gene data show CDR1 as MDHEN and CDR2 as SYDVKM. CDR3 region: CASSFSLTGAANVLTF. In DNA, the CDR3 is TGTGCCAGCAGTTTCAGTTTAACAGGGGCGGCCAACGTCCTGACTTTC. Together with reference TRBV28 and TRBJ2-6, the CDR3 gives the full variable domain: DVKVTQSSRYLVKRTGEKVFLECVQDMDHENMFWYRQDPGLGLRLIYFSYDVKMKEKGDIPEGYSVSREKKERFSLILESASTNQTSMYLCASSFSLTGAANVLTFGAGSRLTVL.

This clonotype was observed many times. This sequence joins TRBV5-1 and TRBJ1-2, with D hard to call. The germline V and J ends were trimmed by 1 base and 1 base, with 11 bases remaining between them. Germline CDR1 and CDR2: SGHRS and YFSETQ. The CDR3 is made up of 15 amino acids. CDR3 in amino acids: CASSLSVSVNYGYTF. Written as DNA, the CDR3 is TGCGCCAGCAGCTTGAGTGTGTCTGTTAACTATGGCTACACCTTC.